One sample yielded the 2 T cell receptor beta chains listed below, sequenced in a study of blood T cell repertoires in COVID-19. Clones were sequenced by immunoSEQ multiplex PCR, and TCRdb holds only the in-frame ones, with some missing. The sample shows about 280,000 clones, 85% of them seen only once. Sample: PBMCs or T cells enriched from blood (not recorded which). Receptor source: a woman in her fifties or sixties who had recovered from COVID-19.

V usage is TRBV30 and J usage is TRBJ1-4; D gene ambiguous. This CDR3 region has 15 residues. The V end lost 0 bases, the J end lost 5 bases, and 13 bases lay between the germline ends. Germline V gene data show CDR1 as GTSNPN and CDR2 as SVGIG (reference sequence). In DNA form, the CDR3 reads TGTGCCTGGAGTGTAGCGAGAGGACTGAATGAAAAACTGTTTTTT. Translation: CAWSVARGLNEKLFF.

This chain links TRBV4-1 with TRBJ2-5; TRBD2 is a possible D gene (5 bases). Between the trimmed V and J ends, which lost 4 bases and 3 bases, there was a span of 15 bases. Germline CDR1 is MGHRA and CDR2 is YSYEKL. The CDR3 has 15 residues. The DNA of the CDR3 is TGCGCCAGCAGCCGGGGTCAGGTGGAGGAAGAGACCCAGTACTTC. It translates to CASSRGQVEEETQYF.